The 13 T cell receptor beta chains reported below all come from one sample, sequenced in a study of blood T cell repertoires in COVID-19. TCRdb's copy holds only in-frame clones and misses some; the assay was immunoSEQ multiplex PCR. There are 200,000 to 300,000 clones in the sample; around 89% occur only once, and approximately 3.7% lies in the top ten. The material sequenced was PBMCs or T cells enriched from blood (not recorded which). The receptors shown here come from a woman aged 25-40 years who had recovered from COVID-19.

CDR3 bases: TGTGCCACCAGCAGAGATAGGGCTAGCGGGAGAGAGCAGTTCTTC. Protein: CATSRDRASGREQFF. This sequence joins TRBV15 and TRBJ2-1, with TRBD2 matching over 10 bases. CDR1 and CDR2 from the germline V gene are LNHNV and YYDKDF (reference sequence). This CDR3 is 15 amino acids long. V lost 0 bases and J lost 10; bases outside the gene matches: 6.

The chain is built from TRBV15 and TRBJ1-2; TRBD1 aligns across 7 bases. After removal of 6 bases from V and 6 bases from J, the junction contained 13 bases not matched to a gene. Germline lookup yields CDR1 LNHNV and CDR2 YYDKDF (reference sequence). The CDR3 sequence is 15 residues long. As DNA, the CDR3 is TGTGCCACCAGTGACCCCGGGAGACAGGGAAATGGCTACACCTTC. This translates into CATSDPGRQGNGYTF.

The rearrangement uses TRBV29-1 and TRBJ1-1; possibly TRBD1 for D (6 bases). This CDR3 contains 13 residues. V was clipped by 2 bases and J by 3 bases, with 10 bases between them. CDR1 and CDR2 (germline): SQVTM, ANQGSEA. The CDR3 region is CSVESGGYTEAFF. CDR3 sequence (DNA): TGCAGCGTTGAAAGCGGGGGCTACACTGAAGCTTTCTTT.

V and J are TRBV10-3 and TRBJ2-1, with 11 bases matching TRBD2. The length of the CDR3 is 17 residues. J gave up 10 bases and V 2 bases, and 13 bases lay outside the gene matches. Germline lookup yields CDR1 ENHRY and CDR2 SYGVKD. The CDR3, as DNA: TGTGCCATCAGTGAGCATGATAGCGGGAGGGCATTCAACGAGCAGTTCTTC. As protein: CAISEHDSGRAFNEQFF.

The J gene is TRBJ1-2, the V gene TRBV7-9; possibly TRBD1 for D (5 bases). The CDR3 has 14 amino acids. V gave up 1 base and J gave up 8 bases, with 14 bases separating them. Per the germline V gene, CDR1 is SEHNR and CDR2 is FQNEAQ (reference sequence). In DNA, the CDR3 is TGTGCCAGCAGCTTAGTGAGCAGGGTTTCGGGCTACACCTTC. Amino acid sequence: CASSLVSRVSGYTF.

This clone was observed a few times. The chain links TRBV11-3 to TRBJ2-2; 8 nucleotides align to TRBD1. The junction had 6 bases not matched to a gene; V was cut back by 7 bases and J by 2 bases. This CDR3 has 15 residues. Germline lookup yields CDR1 SGHNT and CDR2 YENEEA. The DNA for the CDR3 is TGTGCCAGCACCTCCGGGACAGGCAACACCGGGGAGCTGTTTTTT. It encodes CASTSGTGNTGELFF. The full variable domain, its missing parts supplied by reference TRBV11-3 and TRBJ2-2, is EAGVVQSPRYKIIEKKQPVAFWCNPISGHNTLYWYLQNLGQGPELLIRYENEEAVDDSQLPKDRFSAERLKGVDSTLKIQPAELGDSAVYLCASTSGTGNTGELFFGEGSRLTVL.

The chain employs TRBV5-8 and TRBJ1-2; TRBD1 matches 9 bases. The CDR3 contains 16 residues. V was pared by 4 bases and J by 0 bases, with 7 bases of the junction left unmatched. The germline V gene has CDR1 SGHTS and CDR2 YDEGEE. In DNA, the CDR3 is TGTGCCAGCAGCGAAGGACAGGGGAAGACTAACTATGGCTACACCTTC. Translated: CASSEGQGKTNYGYTF.

This clone was counted only a few times. V usage is TRBV13 and J usage is TRBJ1-3, with D possibly being TRBD1 (6 bases). CDR3 length: 17 residues. The V end was cut by 0 bases, the J end by 0 bases, with 12 bases between. Germline V lookup: CDR1 PRHDT, CDR2 FYEKMQ (reference sequence). CDR3 in DNA: TGTGCCAGCAGCTTAGGGTGGGGACAAAGCTCTGGAAACACCATATATTTT. This gives the protein CASSLGWGQSSGNTIYF.

Turning to this clone: Other nucleotide sequences from this sample produce the same CDR3. The rearrangement links TRBV9 to TRBJ2-7; D may be TRBD2 (6 bases). Germline V gene lookup returns CDR1 SGDLS and CDR2 YYNGEE. This CDR3 has 14 residues. The V end was cut by 0 bases, the J end by 3 bases, with 10 bases between. CDR3 loop: CASSVGAGSYEQYF. CDR3 nucleotides: TGTGCCAGCAGCGTAGGTGCCGGGAGCTACGAGCAGTACTTC. Based on the CDR3 plus reference TRBV9 and TRBJ2-7, the full variable domain is DSGVTQTPKHLITATGQRVTLRCSPRSGDLSVYWYQQSLDQGLQFLIQYYNGEERAKGNILERFSAQQFPDLHSELNLSSLELGDSALYFCASSVGAGSYEQYFGPGTRLTVT.

The chain joins TRBV19 to TRBJ2-1, with 7 bases matching TRBD2. Germline V gene sequence: CDR1 LNHDA, CDR2 SQIVND (reference sequence). The CDR3 consists of 14 residues. Trimming at V came to 3 bases and at J to 4 bases, leaving 3 bases not matched to a gene. For the CDR3, the DNA is TGTGCCAGTAGTATTCCCGGGGGGTACAATGAGCAGTTCTTC. The encoded protein is CASSIPGGYNEQFF.

CDR3 region: CASSRGEAFPQHF. CDR3 nucleotide sequence: TGTGCCAGCAGCCGGGGGGAGGCATTTCCCCAGCATTTT. The V and J genes are TRBV27 and TRBJ1-5; possible D gene TRBD1, 5 bases. Trimming took off 6 bases at V and 10 bases at J, with 16 bases between the two ends. The CDR3 length is 13 residues. CDR1 and CDR2 from the germline V gene are MNHEY and SMNVEV (reference sequence).

With regard to this clone: Other DNA sequences in this specimen translate into the identical CDR3. The gene calls are TRBV18 and TRBJ1-1; no clear D. CDR3 length: 13 amino acids. The V gene's germline CDR1 is KGHSH and CDR2 LQKENI. Between the trimmed V and J ends, which lost 2 bases and 1 base, there was a span of 5 bases. This CDR3 reads CASSPTGNTEAFF. CDR3 coding DNA: TGTGCCAGCTCACCAACGGGGAACACTGAAGCTTTCTTT. Full variable domain (outside the CDR3, taken from reference TRBV18 and TRBJ1-1): NAGVMQNPRHLVRRRGQEARLRCSPMKGHSHVYWYRQLPEEGLKFMVYLQKENIIDESGMPKERFSAEFPKEGPSILRIQQVVRGDSAAYFCASSPTGNTEAFFGQGTRLTVV.

The J gene is TRBJ2-1, the V gene TRBV7-9; 10 bases match TRBD2. CDR1 SEHNR and CDR2 FQNEAQ come from the germline V gene (reference sequence). The CDR3 extends over 14 amino acids. V lost 2 bases and J lost 6; bases outside the gene matches: 1. CDR3 region: CASSLPSGGNEQFF. CDR3 sequence (DNA): TGTGCCAGCAGCTTACCTAGCGGGGGCAATGAGCAGTTCTTC.